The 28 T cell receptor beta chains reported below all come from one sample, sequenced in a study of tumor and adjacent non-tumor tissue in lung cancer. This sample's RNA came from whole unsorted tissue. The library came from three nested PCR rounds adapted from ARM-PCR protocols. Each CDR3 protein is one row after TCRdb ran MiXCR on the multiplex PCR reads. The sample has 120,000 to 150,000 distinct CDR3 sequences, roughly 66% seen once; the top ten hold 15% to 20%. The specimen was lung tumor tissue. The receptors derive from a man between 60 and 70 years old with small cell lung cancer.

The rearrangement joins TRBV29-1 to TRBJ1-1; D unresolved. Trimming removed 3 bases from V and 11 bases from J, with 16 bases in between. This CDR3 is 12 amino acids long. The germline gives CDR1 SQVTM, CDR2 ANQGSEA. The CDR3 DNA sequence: TGCAGCGTTGAGGTGGAGAACACCGATGCTTTCTTT. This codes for CSVEVENTDAFF.

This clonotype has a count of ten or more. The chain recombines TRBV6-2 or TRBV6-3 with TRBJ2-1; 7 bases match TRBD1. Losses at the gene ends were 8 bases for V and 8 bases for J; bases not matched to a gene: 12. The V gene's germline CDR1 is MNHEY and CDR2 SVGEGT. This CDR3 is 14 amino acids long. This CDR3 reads CASGRQGKGYEQFF. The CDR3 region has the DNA TGTGCCAGCGGGAGACAGGGAAAGGGTTATGAGCAGTTCTTC.

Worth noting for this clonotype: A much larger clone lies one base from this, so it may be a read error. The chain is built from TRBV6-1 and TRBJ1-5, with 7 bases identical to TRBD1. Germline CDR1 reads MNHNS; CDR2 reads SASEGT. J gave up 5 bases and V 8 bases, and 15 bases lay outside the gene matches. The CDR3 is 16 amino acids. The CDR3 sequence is CASEPGSGQRYQPQHF. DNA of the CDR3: TGTGCCAGCGAACCAGGATCGGGACAGAGATATCAGCCCCAGCATTTT.

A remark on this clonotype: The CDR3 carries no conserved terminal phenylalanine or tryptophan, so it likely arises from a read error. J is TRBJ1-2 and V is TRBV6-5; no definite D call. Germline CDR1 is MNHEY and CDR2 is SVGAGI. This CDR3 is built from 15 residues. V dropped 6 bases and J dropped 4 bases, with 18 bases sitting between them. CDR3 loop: CASSNVKSGGYGYTI. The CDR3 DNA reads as TGTGCCAGCAGCAACGTAAAATCGGGAGGCTATGGCTACACCATC.

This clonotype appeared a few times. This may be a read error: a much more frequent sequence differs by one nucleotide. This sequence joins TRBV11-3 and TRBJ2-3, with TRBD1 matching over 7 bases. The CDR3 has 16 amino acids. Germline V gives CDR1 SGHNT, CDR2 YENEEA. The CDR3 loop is CASSLDHQGVTDAQYF. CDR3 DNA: TGTGCCAGCAGCTTAGATCACCAGGGGGTAACAGATGCGCAGTATTTT.

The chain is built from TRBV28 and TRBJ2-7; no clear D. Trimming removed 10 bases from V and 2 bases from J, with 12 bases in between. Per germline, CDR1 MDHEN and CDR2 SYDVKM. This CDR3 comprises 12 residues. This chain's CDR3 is CATRRATYEQYF. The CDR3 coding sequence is TGTGCCACGCGAAGGGCAACCTACGAGCAGTACTTC.

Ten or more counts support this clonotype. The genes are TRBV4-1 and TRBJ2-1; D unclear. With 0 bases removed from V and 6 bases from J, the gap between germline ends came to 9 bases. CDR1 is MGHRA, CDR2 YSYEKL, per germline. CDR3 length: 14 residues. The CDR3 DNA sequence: TGCGCCAGCAGCCAAGATGTTAGGTCCAATGAGCAGTTCTTC. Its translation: CASSQDVRSNEQFF.

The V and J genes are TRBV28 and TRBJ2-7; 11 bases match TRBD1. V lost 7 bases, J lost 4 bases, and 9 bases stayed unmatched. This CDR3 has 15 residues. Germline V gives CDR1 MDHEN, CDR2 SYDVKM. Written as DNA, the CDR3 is TGTGCCAGCAATTCGACCGGGACAGGGGGATACGAGCAGTACGTC. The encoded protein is CASNSTGTGGYEQYV.

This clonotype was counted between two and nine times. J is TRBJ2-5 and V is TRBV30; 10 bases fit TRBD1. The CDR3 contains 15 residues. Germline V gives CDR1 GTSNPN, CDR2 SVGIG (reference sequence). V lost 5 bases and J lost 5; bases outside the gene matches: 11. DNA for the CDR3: TGTGCCTGGCCCTATCGGGGACAGGGGACGGAGACCCAGTACTTC. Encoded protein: CAWPYRGQGTETQYF.

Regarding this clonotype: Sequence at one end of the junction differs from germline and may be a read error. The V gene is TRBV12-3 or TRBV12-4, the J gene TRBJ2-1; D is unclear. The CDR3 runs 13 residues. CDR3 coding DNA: TGTGGCAGCAGTGGGGTCTCCTACAATGAACAGTTCTTC. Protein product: CGSSGVSYNEQFF.

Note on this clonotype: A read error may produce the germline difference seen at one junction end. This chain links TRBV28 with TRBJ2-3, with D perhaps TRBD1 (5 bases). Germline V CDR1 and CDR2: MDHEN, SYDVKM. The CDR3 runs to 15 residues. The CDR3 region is CASSYGARFTNTQYF. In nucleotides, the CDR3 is TGTGCCAGCAGTTATGGGGCGCGTTTCACAAATACGCAGTATTTT.

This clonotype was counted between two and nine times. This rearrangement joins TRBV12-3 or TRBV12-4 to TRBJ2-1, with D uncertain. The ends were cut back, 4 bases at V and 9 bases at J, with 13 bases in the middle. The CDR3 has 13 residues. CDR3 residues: CASSSSREREQFF. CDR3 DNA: TGTGCCAGCAGTTCGTCTAGGGAACGTGAGCAGTTCTTC.

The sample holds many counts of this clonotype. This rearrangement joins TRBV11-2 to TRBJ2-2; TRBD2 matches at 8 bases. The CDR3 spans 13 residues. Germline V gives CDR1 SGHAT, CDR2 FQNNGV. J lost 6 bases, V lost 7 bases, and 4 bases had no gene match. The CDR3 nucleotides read TGTGCCAGCAATCCTAGCGGGCCCGGGGAGCTGTTTTTT. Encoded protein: CASNPSGPGELFF.

CDR3 bases: TGCGCCAGCAGCCAAGTCCGGGGACGAGGTCCTTTGGGGGCCAACGTCCTGACTTTC. Translated: CASSQVRGRGPLGANVLTF. This chain links TRBV4-1 with TRBJ2-6; D tentatively fits TRBD1 or TRBD2 (5 bases each). Germline-derived CDR1 and CDR2 are MGHRA and YSYEKL. The CDR3 covers 19 residues. V was cut by 1 base and J by 4 bases, with 20 bases left in between.

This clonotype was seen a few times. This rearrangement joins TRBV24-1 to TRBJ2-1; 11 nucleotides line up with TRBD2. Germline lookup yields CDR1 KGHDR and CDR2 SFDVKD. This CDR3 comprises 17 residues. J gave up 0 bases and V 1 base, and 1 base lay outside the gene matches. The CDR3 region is CATSDFTSGSSYNEQFF. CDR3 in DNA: TGTGCCACCAGTGATTTTACTAGCGGGAGCTCCTACAATGAGCAGTTCTTC.

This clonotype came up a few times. The CDR3, as DNA: TGTGCCAGCAGAGGGAGCTCTGGGGCCAACGTCCTGACTTTC. Its protein product is CASRGSSGANVLTF. V and J are TRBV12-3 or TRBV12-4 and TRBJ2-6, with a weak D call TRBD2 (5 bases). The CDR3 loop spans 14 amino acids. Deletions cut 6 bases from V and 0 bases from J, with 6 bases between.

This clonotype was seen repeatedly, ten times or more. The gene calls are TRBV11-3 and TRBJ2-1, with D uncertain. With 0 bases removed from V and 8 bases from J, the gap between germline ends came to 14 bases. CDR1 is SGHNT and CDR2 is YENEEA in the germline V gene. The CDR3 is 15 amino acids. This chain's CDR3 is CASSLDKGGLHEQFF. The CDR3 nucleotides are TGTGCCAGCAGCTTAGATAAGGGTGGGCTCCATGAGCAGTTCTTC.

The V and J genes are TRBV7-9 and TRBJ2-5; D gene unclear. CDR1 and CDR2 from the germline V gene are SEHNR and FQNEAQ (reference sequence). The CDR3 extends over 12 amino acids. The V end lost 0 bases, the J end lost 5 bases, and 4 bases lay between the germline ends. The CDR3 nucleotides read TGTGCCAGCAGCTTAGCGGTGGAGACCCAGTACTTC. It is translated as CASSLAVETQYF.

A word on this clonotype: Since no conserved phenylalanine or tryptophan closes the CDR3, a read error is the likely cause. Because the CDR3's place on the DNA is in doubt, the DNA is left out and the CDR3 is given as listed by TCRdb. CDR3: CSAREPPGYEHYS. The genes are TRBV20-1 and TRBJ2-7; the table calls TRBD2, which could not be checked here. The CDR3 numbers 13 amino acids, ends counted. Germline V gene data show CDR1 as DFQATT and CDR2 as SNEGSKA (reference sequence).

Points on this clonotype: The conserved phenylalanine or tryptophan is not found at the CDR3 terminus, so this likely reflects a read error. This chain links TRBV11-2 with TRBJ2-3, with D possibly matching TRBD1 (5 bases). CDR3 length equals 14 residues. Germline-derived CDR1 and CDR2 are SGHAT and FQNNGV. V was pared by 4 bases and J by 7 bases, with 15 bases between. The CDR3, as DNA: TGTGCCAGCAGCTCTTACCGGACAACCAATACGCAGTATTCT. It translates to CASSSYRTTNTQYS.

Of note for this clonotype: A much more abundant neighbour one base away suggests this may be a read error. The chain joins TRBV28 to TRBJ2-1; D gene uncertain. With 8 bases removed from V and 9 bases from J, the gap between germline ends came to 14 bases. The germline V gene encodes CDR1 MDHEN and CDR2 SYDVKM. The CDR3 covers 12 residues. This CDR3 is CASGCRVSEQFF. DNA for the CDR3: TGTGCCAGCGGGTGCCGGGTGAGTGAGCAGTTCTTC.

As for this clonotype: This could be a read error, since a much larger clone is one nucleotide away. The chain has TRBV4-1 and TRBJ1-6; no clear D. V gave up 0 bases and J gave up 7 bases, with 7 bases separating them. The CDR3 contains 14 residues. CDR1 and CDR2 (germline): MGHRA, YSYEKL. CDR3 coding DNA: TGCGCCAGCAGCCAAGAGCCACAAAATTCACCCCTCCACTTT. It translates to CASSQEPQNSPLHF.

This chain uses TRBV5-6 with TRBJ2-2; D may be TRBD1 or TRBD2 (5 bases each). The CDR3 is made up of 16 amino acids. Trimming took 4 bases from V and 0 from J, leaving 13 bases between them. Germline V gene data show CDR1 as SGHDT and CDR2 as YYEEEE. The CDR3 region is CASSPLGTANTGELFF. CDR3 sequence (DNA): TGTGCCAGCAGCCCGCTCGGGACGGCGAACACCGGGGAGCTGTTTTTT.

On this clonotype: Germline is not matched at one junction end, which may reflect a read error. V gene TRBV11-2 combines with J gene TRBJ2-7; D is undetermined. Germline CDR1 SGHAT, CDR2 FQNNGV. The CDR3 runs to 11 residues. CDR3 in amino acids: CPSSFTYDQYF. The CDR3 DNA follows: TGTCCCAGCAGCTTTACCTACGACCAGTACTTC.

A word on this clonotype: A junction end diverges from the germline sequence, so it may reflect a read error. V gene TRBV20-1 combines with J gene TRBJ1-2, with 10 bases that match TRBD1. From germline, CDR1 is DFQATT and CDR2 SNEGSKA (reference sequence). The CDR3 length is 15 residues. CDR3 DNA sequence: TGCAGTGCTCTGGACAGGGGGAATTTTAACTATGGCTACACATTC. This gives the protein CSALDRGNFNYGYTF.

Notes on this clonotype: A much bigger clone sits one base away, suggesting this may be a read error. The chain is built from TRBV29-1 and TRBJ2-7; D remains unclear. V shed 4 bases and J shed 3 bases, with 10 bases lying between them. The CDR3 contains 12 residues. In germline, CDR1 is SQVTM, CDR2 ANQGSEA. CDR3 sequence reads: CSVVVGFYEQYF. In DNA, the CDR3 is TGCAGCGTTGTAGTGGGATTCTACGAGCAGTACTTC.

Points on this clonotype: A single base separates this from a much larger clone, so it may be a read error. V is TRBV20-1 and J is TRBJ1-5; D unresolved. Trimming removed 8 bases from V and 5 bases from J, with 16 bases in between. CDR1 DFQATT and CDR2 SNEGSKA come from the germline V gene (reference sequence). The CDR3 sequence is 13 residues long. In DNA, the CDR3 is TGCAGTACTAACGGGAGAGCGGATCAGCCCCAGCATTTT. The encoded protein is CSTNGRADQPQHF.

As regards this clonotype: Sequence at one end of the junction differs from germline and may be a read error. Here the CDR3 DNA reads TGCAGTGCTATAGGACTAGCGGGAGTCAATGAGCAGTTCTTT. Amino acid sequence: CSAIGLAGVNEQFF. V usage is TRBV20-1 and J usage is TRBJ2-1; 13 bases map to TRBD2. CDR1 is DFQATT, CDR2 SNEGSKA, per germline (reference sequence). CDR3 length: 14 residues.